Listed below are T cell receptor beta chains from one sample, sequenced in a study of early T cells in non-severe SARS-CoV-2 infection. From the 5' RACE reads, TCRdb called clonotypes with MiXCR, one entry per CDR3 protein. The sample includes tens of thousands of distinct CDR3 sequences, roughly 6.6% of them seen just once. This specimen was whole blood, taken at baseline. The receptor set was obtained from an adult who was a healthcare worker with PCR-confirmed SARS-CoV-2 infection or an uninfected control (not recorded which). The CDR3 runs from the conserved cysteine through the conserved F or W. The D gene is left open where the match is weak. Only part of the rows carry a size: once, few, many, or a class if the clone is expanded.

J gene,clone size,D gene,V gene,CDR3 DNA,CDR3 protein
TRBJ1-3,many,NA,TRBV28,TGTGCCAGCAATCAATTGGACGCGAGCTCTGGAAACACCATATATTTT,CASNQLDASSGNTIYF
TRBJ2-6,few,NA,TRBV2,TGTGCCAGCAGCGGCGGACAGAGCTCTGGGGCCAACGTCCTGACTTTC,CASSGGQSSGANVLTF
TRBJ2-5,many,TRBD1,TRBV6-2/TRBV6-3,TGTGCCAGCAGTTACCCACCAGGACAGGACATCGAGACCCAGTACTTC,CASSYPPGQDIETQYF
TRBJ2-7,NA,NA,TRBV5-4,TGTGTCAGCAGCCAACTTCACAGGGGGGGAAGCTCCTACGAGCAGTACTTC,CVSSQLHRGGSSYEQYF
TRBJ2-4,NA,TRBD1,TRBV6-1,TGTGCCAGCAGCCCCGGGACAGCTTCGGGCATTCAGTACTTC,CASSPGTASGIQYF
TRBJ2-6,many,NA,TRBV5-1,TGCGCCAGCAAGATAACTGGGGCCAACGTCCTGACTTTC,CASKITGANVLTF
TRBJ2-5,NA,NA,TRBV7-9,TGTGCCAGCTCGGTAACTCTTCAAGAGACCCAGTACTTC,CASSVTLQETQYF
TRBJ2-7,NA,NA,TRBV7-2,TGTGCCAGCAGCTTAGCGCCGGGGTACGAGCAGTACTTC,CASSLAPGYEQYF
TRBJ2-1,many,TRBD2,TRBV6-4,TGTGCCAGCAGTGACTCTAGCGGGAGCTACAATGAGCAGTTCTTC,CASSDSSGSYNEQFF
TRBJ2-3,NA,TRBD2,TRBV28,TGTGCCAGCTTCGTAGCGGGATCCAGAGGAGATACGCAGTATTTT,CASFVAGSRGDTQYF
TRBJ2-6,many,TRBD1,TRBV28,TGTGCCAGCAGCCCTTATCCAGGGGGTATTCCCGGGGCCAACGTCCTGACTTTC,CASSPYPGGIPGANVLTF
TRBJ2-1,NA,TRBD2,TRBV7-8,TGTGCCAGCAGCTTCGGACTAGCGGGTAGCTCCTACAATGAGCAGTTCTTC,CASSFGLAGSSYNEQFF
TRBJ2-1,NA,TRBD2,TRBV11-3,TGTGCCAGCAGAGTACTAGCGGGAGAGGCCTATGAGCAGTTCTTC,CASRVLAGEAYEQFF
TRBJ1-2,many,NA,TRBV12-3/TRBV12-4,TGTGCCAGCAGCCCCGCCGCCACTAACTATGGCTACACCTTC,CASSPAATNYGYTF
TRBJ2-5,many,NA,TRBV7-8,TGTGCCAGCAGCTTAGAGGGGGGGACCCAGTACTTC,CASSLEGGTQYF
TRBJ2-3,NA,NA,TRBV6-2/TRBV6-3,TGTGCCAGCAAAGCAAGGGAGAGCACAGATACGCAGTATTTT,CASKARESTDTQYF
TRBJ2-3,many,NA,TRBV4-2,TGTGCCAGCAGCCAGCTGAGCGGGAGCACAGATACGCAGTATTTT,CASSQLSGSTDTQYF
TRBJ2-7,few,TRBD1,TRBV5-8,TGTGCCAGCGGCACAGGGGGGAGCTCCTACGAGCAGTACTTC,CASGTGGSSYEQYF
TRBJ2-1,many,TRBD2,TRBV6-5,TGTGCCAGCAGGGGACTAGCGGGGAGCTCCTACAATGAGCAGTTCTTC,CASRGLAGSSYNEQFF
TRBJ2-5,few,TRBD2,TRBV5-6,TGTGCCAGCAGCCTGGGACTAGCGGGAGAGACCCAGTACTTC,CASSLGLAGETQYF
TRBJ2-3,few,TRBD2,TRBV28,TGTGCCAGCAGTTTATACACGGGAGGCCAAGATACGCAGTATTTT,CASSLYTGGQDTQYF
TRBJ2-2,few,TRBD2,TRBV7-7,TGTGCTAGCAGCTTAGGGCGGGAGCCCGGGGAGCTGTTTTTT,CASSLGREPGELFF
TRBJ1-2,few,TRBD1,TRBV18,TGTGCCAGCTCTCCAGGGGGTAACCTCTATGGCTACACCTTC,CASSPGGNLYGYTF
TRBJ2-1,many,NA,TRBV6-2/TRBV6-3,TGTGCCAGCAGTTTCAGGGATCGGAATGAGCAGTTCTTC,CASSFRDRNEQFF
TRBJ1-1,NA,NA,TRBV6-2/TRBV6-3,TGTGCCAGCAGCCCCTCGGAGGGGGTGGACACTGAAGCTTTCTTT,CASSPSEGVDTEAFF
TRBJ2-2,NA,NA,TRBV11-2,TGTGCCAGCAGCTGGAGGGGAGAAACCGGGGAGCTGTTTTTT,CASSWRGETGELFF
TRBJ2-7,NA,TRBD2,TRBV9,TGTGCCAGCAGCGTAGATGGGACTAACTACGAGCAGTACTTC,CASSVDGTNYEQYF
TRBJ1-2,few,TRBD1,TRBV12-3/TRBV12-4,TGTGCCAGCAGTTCCGGGACAGGGGGAGCCAACTATGGCTACACCTTC,CASSSGTGGANYGYTF
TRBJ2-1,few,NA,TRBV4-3,TGCGCCAGCAGCCAAGATAATGGTCGGCTAGCTGACGGTGAGCAGTTCTTC,CASSQDNGRLADGEQFF
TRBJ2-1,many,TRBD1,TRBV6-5,TGTGCCAGCAGTCAAATCACAGGGGGCCACTCCTACAATGAGCAGTTCTTC,CASSQITGGHSYNEQFF
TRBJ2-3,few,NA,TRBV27,TGTGCCAGCAGCCTCAATCCAGGGAGTCACACAGATACGCAGTATTTT,CASSLNPGSHTDTQYF
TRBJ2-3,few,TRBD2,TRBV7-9,TGTGCCAGCAGCTCCCGGACTAGCGGGGACACAGATACGCAGTATTTT,CASSSRTSGDTDTQYF
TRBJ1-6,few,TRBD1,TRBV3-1,TGTGCCCGACGCGGGGACAGCCTCCACTTT,CARRGDSLHF
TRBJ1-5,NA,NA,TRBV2,TGTGCCAGCAGTGAAGGGATGACACCTAATCAGCCCCAGCATTTT,CASSEGMTPNQPQHF
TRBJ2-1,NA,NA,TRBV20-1,TGCAGTGCAGGAACCTACAATGAGCAGTTCTTC,CSAGTYNEQFF
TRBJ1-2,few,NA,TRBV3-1,TGTGCCAGCAGCCAAGCAGTTATCCTGAACTATGGCTACACCTTC,CASSQAVILNYGYTF
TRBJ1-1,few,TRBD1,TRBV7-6,TGTGCCAGCAGCACAGGGACAGCCCCCTTGAACACTGAAGCTTTCTTT,CASSTGTAPLNTEAFF
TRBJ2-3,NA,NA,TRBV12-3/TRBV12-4,TGTGCCAGCAGCTCTAGTCCACCGCGCACAGATACGCAGTATTTT,CASSSSPPRTDTQYF
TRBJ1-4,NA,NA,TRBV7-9,TGTGCCAGCAGCTTAGTGGATGAAAAACTGTTTTTT,CASSLVDEKLFF
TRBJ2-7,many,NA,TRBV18,TGTGCCAGCTCATCCACTAGCATCTACGAGCAGTACTTC,CASSSTSIYEQYF
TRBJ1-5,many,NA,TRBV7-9,TGTGCCAGCAGCTTAGAGGCGGATCAGCCCCAGCATTTT,CASSLEADQPQHF
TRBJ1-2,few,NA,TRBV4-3,TGCGCCAGCAGCCATGCCGACTCCTGGGGAAACTATGGCTACACCTTC,CASSHADSWGNYGYTF
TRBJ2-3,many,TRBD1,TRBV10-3,TGTGCCATCAGTGGGTTACAGGGGAAAGATACGCAGTATTTT,CAISGLQGKDTQYF
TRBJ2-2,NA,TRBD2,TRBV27,TGTGCCAGCACCTCCCCGGGGCTAGCGGGAGGGCGACGAACCGGGGAGCTGTTTTTT,CASTSPGLAGGRRTGELFF
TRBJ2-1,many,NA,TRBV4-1,TGCGCCAGCAGCCAAGGTGGTGGTAGCGTCCCCTACAATGAGCAGTTCTTC,CASSQGGGSVPYNEQFF
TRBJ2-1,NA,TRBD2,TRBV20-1,TGCAGTGCGAACAGCGTAGGGACTAGCGGGAGCTATGAGCAGTTCTTC,CSANSVGTSGSYEQFF
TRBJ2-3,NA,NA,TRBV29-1,TGCAGCGTGAGGCAGGGGGGATTCACAGATACGCAGTATTTT,CSVRQGGFTDTQYF